This TCR beta chain was captured in a study of T cell responses to AZD1222 COVID-19 vaccine. General study points: Nearly half of spike-specific TCRs reportedly go after variant regions that carry no mutations. Spike-wide vaccine-associated CD4 TCRs dominated at 160-218 and 743-854. Clonal diversity was possibly underestimated, and white British individuals and females predominated among donors.

Trimming cost V 3 bases and J 1 base, with 8 bases left between them. Per germline, CDR1 KGHSH and CDR2 LQKENI. There are 14 residues in the CDR3. Assay: immunoSEQ multiplex PCR; the TCRdb copy retains only in-frame clones and omits some. The data hold 150,000 to 180,000 clones, with over 90% observed a single time. Note on this clone: Its cognate antigen is unknown.

The chain links TRBV18 to TRBJ2-3, with D possibly matching TRBD1 (6 bases). Source: peripheral blood, taken 28 days after the second AZD1222 dose. This clonotype originated in an adult who received the AZD1222 COVID-19 vaccine. CDR3 coding DNA: TGTGCCAGCTCACCGGCAGGGGGCACAGATACGCAGTATTTT. Translating gives CASSPAGGTDTQYF.